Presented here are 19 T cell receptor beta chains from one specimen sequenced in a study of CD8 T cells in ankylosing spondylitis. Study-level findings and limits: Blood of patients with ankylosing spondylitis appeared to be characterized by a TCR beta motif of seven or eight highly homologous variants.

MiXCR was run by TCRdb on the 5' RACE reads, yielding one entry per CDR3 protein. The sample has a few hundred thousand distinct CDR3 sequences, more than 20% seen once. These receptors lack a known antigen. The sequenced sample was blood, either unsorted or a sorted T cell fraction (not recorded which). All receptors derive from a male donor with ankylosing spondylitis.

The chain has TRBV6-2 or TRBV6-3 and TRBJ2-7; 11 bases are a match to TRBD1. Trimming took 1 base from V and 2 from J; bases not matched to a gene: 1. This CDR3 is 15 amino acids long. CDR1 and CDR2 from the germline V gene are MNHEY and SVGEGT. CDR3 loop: CASSYLGQGAYEQYF. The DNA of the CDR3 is TGTGCCAGCAGTTACTTGGGACAGGGGGCCTACGAGCAGTACTTC.

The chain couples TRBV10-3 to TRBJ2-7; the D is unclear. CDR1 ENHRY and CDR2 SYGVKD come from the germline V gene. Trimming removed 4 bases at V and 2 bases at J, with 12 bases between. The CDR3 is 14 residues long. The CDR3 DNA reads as TGTGCCATCAGTGTCCCAGCGCATCCCTACGAGCAGTACTTC. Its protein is CAISVPAHPYEQYF.

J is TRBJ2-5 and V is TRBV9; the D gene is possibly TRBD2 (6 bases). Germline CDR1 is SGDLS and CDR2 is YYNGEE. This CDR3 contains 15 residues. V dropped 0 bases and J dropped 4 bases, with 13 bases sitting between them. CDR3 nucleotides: TGTGCCAGCAGCGTAGACTATACCGGGGGAGAGACCCAGTACTTC. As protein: CASSVDYTGGETQYF.

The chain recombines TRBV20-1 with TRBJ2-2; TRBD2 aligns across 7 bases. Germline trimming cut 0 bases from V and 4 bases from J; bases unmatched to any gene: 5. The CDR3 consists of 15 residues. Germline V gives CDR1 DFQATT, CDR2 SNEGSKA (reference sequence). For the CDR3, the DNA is TGCAGTGCTAGAGATTTCCAGCGGGGCACCGGGGAGCTGTTTTTT. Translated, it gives CSARDFQRGTGELFF.

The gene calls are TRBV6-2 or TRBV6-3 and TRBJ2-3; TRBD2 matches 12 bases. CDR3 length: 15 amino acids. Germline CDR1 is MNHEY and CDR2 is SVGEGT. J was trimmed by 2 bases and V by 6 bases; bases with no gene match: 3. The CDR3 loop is CASSGLAGITDTQYF. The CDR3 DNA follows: TGTGCCAGCAGCGGACTAGCGGGGATCACAGATACGCAGTATTTT.

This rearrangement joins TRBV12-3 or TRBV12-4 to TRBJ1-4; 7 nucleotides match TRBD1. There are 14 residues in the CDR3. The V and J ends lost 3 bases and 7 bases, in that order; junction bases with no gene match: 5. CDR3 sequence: CASSFGTVGEKLFF. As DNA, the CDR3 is TGTGCCAGCAGTTTTGGGACAGTTGGTGAAAAACTGTTTTTT.

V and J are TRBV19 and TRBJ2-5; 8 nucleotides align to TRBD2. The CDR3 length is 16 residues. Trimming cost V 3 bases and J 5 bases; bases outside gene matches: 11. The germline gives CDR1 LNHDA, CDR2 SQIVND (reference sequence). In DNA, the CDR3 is TGTGCCAGTAGTATTTCGTACGGGAGGGCTGAGGAGACCCAGTACTTC. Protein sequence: CASSISYGRAEETQYF.

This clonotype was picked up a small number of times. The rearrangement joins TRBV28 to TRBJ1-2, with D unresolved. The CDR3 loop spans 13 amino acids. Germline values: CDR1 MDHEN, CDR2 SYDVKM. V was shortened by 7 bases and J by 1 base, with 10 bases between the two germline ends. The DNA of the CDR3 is TGTGCCAGCACTGGGCAGTTTAACTATGGCTACACCTTC. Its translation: CASTGQFNYGYTF.

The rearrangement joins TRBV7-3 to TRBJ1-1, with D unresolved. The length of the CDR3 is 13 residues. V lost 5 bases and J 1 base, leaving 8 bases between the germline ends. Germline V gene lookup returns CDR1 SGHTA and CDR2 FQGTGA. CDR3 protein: CASSPAPNTEAFF. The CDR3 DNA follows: TGTGCCAGCAGCCCAGCCCCGAACACTGAAGCTTTCTTT. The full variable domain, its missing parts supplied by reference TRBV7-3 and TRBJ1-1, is GAGVSQTPSNKVTEKGKYVELRCDPISGHTALYWYRQSLGQGPEFLIYFQGTGAADDSGLPNDRFFAVRPEGSVSTLKIQRTERGDSAVYLCASSPAPNTEAFFGQGTRLTVV.

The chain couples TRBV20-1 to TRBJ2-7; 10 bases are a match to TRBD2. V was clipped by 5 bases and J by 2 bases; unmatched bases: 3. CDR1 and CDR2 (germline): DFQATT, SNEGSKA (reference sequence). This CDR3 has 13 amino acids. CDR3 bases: TGCAGTGCTGCGGGACTAGCGACCTACGAGCAGTACTTC. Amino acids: CSAAGLATYEQYF.

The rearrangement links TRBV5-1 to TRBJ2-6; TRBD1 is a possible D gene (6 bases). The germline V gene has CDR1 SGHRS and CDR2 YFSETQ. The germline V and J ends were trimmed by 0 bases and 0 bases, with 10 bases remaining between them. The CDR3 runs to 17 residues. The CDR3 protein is CASSLVPDSSGANVLTF. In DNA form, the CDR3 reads TGCGCCAGCAGCTTGGTTCCGGACAGCTCTGGGGCCAACGTCCTGACTTTC.

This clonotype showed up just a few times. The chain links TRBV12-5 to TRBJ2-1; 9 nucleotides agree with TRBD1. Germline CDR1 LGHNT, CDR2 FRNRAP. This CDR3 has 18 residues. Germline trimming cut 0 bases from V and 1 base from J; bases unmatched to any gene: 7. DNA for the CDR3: TGTGCTAGTGGTTTGGTACAGGGGGCGCCTATATCCTACAATGAGCAGTTCTTC. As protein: CASGLVQGAPISYNEQFF.

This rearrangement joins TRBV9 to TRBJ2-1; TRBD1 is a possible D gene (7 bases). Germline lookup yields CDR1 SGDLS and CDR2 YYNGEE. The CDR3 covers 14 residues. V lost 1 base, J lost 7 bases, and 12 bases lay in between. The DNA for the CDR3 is TGTGCCAGCAGCGTACAGGGGGGCACGAATGAGCAGTTCTTC. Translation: CASSVQGGTNEQFF.

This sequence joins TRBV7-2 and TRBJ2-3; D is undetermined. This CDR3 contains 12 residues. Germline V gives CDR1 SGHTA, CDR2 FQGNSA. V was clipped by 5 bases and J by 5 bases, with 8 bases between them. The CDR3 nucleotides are TGTGCCAGCAGCGAGATGATAGATACGCAGTATTTT. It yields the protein CASSEMIDTQYF.

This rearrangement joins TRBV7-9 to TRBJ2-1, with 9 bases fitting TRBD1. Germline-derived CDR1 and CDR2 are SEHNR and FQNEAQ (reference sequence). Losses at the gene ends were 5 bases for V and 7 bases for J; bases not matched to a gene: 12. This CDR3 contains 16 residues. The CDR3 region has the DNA TGTGCCAGCAGCAAAAGTGGTGGGACAGGGCGTAATGAGCAGTTCTTC. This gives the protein CASSKSGGTGRNEQFF.

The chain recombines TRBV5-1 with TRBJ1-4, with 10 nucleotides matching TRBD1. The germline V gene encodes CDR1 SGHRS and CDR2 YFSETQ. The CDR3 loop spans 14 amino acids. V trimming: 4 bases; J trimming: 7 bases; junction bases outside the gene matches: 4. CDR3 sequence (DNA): TGCGCCAGCAGCGTAGGGGACAGGGGTGAAAAACTGTTTTTT. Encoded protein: CASSVGDRGEKLFF.

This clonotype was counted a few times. For the CDR3, the DNA is TGTGCCAGCAGTCGACAAACAGTCTCTGGAAACACCATATATTTT. Its protein is CASSRQTVSGNTIYF. This rearrangement joins TRBV12-3 or TRBV12-4 to TRBJ1-3, with D uncertain. V shed 5 bases and J shed 0 bases, with 11 bases lying between them. CDR3 length equals 15 residues.

The CDR3 reads CSVAPGADTQYF. In DNA form, the CDR3 reads TGCAGCGTTGCCCCGGGGGCGGATACGCAGTATTTT. This chain joins TRBV29-1 and TRBJ2-3; D tentatively fits TRBD1 or TRBD2 (6 bases each). Deletions cut 4 bases from V and 6 bases from J, with 11 bases between. The CDR3 contains 12 residues. The germline gives CDR1 SQVTM, CDR2 ANQGSEA.

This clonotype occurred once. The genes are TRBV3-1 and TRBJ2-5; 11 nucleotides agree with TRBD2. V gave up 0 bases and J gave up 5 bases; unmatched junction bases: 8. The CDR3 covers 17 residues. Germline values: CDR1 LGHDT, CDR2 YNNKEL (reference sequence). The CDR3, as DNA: TGTGCCAGCAGCCAAGAAGTAGTAGCGGGAGGGCCGGAGACCCAGTACTTC. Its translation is CASSQEVVAGGPETQYF.